The 21 T cell receptor beta chains given below trace back to one sample, sequenced in a study of blood T cell repertoires in COVID-19. Using immunoSEQ multiplex PCR, the repertoire was profiled, and TCRdb retains in-frame clones only, with some absent. In the table there are just over 300,000 clones, 75% to 90% of which are singletons. Input material: peripheral blood. All receptors come from a man between 18 and 35 years old with active or convalescent COVID-19.

The chain joins TRBV27 to TRBJ1-5, with D tentatively TRBD1 (5 bases). This CDR3 comprises 14 residues. Deletions cut 7 bases from V and 7 bases from J, with 17 bases between. Germline CDR1 MNHEY, CDR2 SMNVEV (reference sequence). In nucleotides, the CDR3 is TGTGCCAGCACATTTAGACTAGGGGCGCAGCCCCAGCATTTT. Amino acids: CASTFRLGAQPQHF.

This clone was detected only a few times. V and J are TRBV7-9 and TRBJ1-5; 8 bases fit TRBD1. Germline V gene sequence: CDR1 SEHNR, CDR2 FQNEAQ (reference sequence). The CDR3 totals 16 residues. Trimming cost V 0 bases and J 8 bases; bases outside gene matches: 9. CDR3 amino acids: CASSLAGRQGIEPQHF. The CDR3 DNA follows: TGTGCCAGCAGCTTAGCGGGGAGACAGGGGATCGAGCCCCAGCATTTT.

The chain carries TRBV12-3 or TRBV12-4 and TRBJ2-5, with D maybe TRBD1 (5 bases). The CDR3 length is 13 residues. With 6 bases removed from V and 4 bases from J, the gap between germline ends came to 12 bases. In DNA, the CDR3 is TGTGCCAGCAGGAAGACAGTTGGAGAGACCCAGTACTTC. Its translation: CASRKTVGETQYF.

The chain employs TRBV13 and TRBJ2-7, with 14 bases matching TRBD2. CDR3 length: 18 amino acids. V shed 3 bases, J shed 0 bases, and the junction held 7 bases outside the gene matches. Germline V CDR1 and CDR2: PRHDT, FYEKMQ (reference sequence). CDR3 DNA sequence: TGTGCCAGCAGCTTCGGACTAGCGGGGGGCCACCCCTCCTACGAGCAGTACTTC. Its translation: CASSFGLAGGHPSYEQYF.

This sequence joins TRBV7-3 and TRBJ1-1; D possibly corresponds to TRBD1 (5 bases). The CDR3 has 15 amino acids. V dropped 1 base and J dropped 4 bases, with 13 bases sitting between them. From germline, CDR1 is SGHTA and CDR2 FQGTGA. DNA of the CDR3: TGTGCCAGCAGCTTAAACTCAGGGCAGGGCACTGAAGCTTTCTTT. Protein: CASSLNSGQGTEAFF.

This clone was observed a handful of times. The chain employs TRBV15 and TRBJ1-5, with D possibly matching TRBD1 (6 bases). This CDR3 comprises 17 residues. Germline V CDR1 and CDR2: LNHNV, YYDKDF (reference sequence). With 2 bases removed from V and 0 bases from J, the gap between germline ends came to 14 bases. CDR3 residues: CATSRKAGTLSNQPQHF. The CDR3 bases are TGTGCCACCAGCAGAAAAGCGGGGACACTTAGCAATCAGCCCCAGCATTTT.

The chain recombines TRBV11-2 with TRBJ2-3; D is unclear. V was cut by 4 bases and J by 3 bases, with 2 bases left in between. Germline values: CDR1 SGHAT, CDR2 FQNNGV. The CDR3 contains 11 residues. In nucleotides, the CDR3 is TGTGCCAGCAGCTCGACAGATACGCAGTATTTT. It encodes CASSSTDTQYF.

Worth noting for this clone: Other DNA variants within this sample encode the same CDR3. The rearrangement uses TRBV6-5 and TRBJ1-2; D ambiguous. The CDR3 is 12 amino acids. From germline, CDR1 is MNHEY and CDR2 SVGAGI. V lost 6 bases and J lost 8, with 13 bases in between. The DNA of the CDR3 is TGTGCCAGCAGCCCCGGCCTAGGAGGCTACACCTTC. Its translation is CASSPGLGGYTF.

The chain links TRBV29-1 to TRBJ2-7; D gene ambiguous. V was shortened by 4 bases and J by 6 bases, with 16 bases between the two germline ends. CDR1 is SQVTM, CDR2 ANQGSEA, per germline. This CDR3 comprises 13 residues. CDR3 residues: CSVGFSLSVEQYF. The CDR3 DNA reads TGCAGCGTTGGGTTCTCCCTATCTGTCGAGCAGTACTTC.

This chain uses TRBV27 with TRBJ1-1, with D perhaps matching TRBD1 (5 bases). With 0 bases removed from V and 0 bases from J, the gap between germline ends came to 8 bases. Germline values: CDR1 MNHEY, CDR2 SMNVEV (reference sequence). This CDR3 comprises 15 residues. CDR3 region: CASSLSRGMNTEAFF. CDR3 DNA: TGTGCCAGCAGTTTATCACGGGGGATGAACACTGAAGCTTTCTTT.

The V gene is TRBV7-2, the J gene TRBJ2-3; D possibly corresponds to TRBD2 (6 bases). Trimming left V 5 bases short and J 3 bases short, with 12 bases between. Germline V gene data show CDR1 as SGHTA and CDR2 as FQGNSA. CDR3 length: 14 residues. CDR3 amino acids: CASSPGTPTDTQYF. The CDR3 coding sequence is TGTGCCAGCAGCCCCGGGACTCCGACAGATACGCAGTATTTT.

V and J are TRBV5-4 and TRBJ2-3; D uncertain. CDR3 length: 14 amino acids. Germline CDR1 and CDR2: SGHNT and YYREEE (reference sequence). V was cut by 5 bases and J by 2 bases, with 12 bases left in between. CDR3 nucleotides: TGTGCCAGCAGGCTCGAGACAAACACAGATACGCAGTATTTT. Its protein product is CASRLETNTDTQYF. Looking up the rest from reference TRBV5-4 and TRBJ2-3 gives the full variable domain: ETGVTQSPTHLIKTRGQQVTLRCSSQSGHNTVSWYQQALGQGPQFIFQYYREEENGRGNFPPRFSGLQFPNYSSELNVNALELDDSALYLCASRLETNTDTQYFGPGTRLTVL.

The V call is TRBV19, the J call TRBJ1-1; 7 nucleotides align to TRBD1. Trimming removed 3 bases from V and 3 bases from J; junction bases left unmatched: 4. Germline CDR1 and CDR2: LNHDA and SQIVND (reference sequence). The CDR3 runs 14 residues. CDR3 amino acids: CASSIGQGDTEAFF. The CDR3 coding sequence is TGTGCCAGTAGTATTGGCCAGGGGGACACTGAAGCTTTCTTT.

The rearrangement links TRBV10-2 to TRBJ2-1; maybe TRBD2 (5 bases). Trimming left V 7 bases short and J 4 bases short, with 20 bases between. The length of the CDR3 is 16 residues. Germline CDR1 is WSHSY and CDR2 is SAAADI. The chain's CDR3 is CASKVSSGIGYNEQFF. In DNA form, the CDR3 reads TGCGCCAGCAAAGTGTCGTCGGGAATAGGGTACAATGAGCAGTTCTTC.

The gene calls are TRBV18 and TRBJ1-1; perhaps TRBD1 as D (5 bases). CDR3 length: 14 residues. Deletions cut 6 bases from V and 3 bases from J, with 14 bases between. CDR1 is KGHSH, CDR2 LQKENI, per germline. The CDR3 here is CASSLKGSHTEAFF. The DNA for the CDR3 is TGTGCCAGCTCCCTCAAGGGGTCCCACACTGAAGCTTTCTTT.

V and J are TRBV18 and TRBJ2-1; TRBD1 agrees at 7 bases. V shed 6 bases and J 6 bases; nucleotides not matched to a gene: 11. Germline V gene lookup returns CDR1 KGHSH and CDR2 LQKENI. CDR3 size: 15 residues. DNA for the CDR3: TGTGCCAGCTCCCGCGACAGGGTGTCGCTCAATGAGCAGTTCTTC. Protein: CASSRDRVSLNEQFF. Using reference TRBV18 and TRBJ2-1 for the parts outside the CDR3, the full variable domain is NAGVMQNPRHLVRRRGQEARLRCSPMKGHSHVYWYRQLPEEGLKFMVYLQKENIIDESGMPKERFSAEFPKEGPSILRIQQVVRGDSAAYFCASSRDRVSLNEQFFGPGTRLTVL.

V is TRBV2 and J is TRBJ1-4; TRBD1 matches at 8 bases. The CDR3 is 14 residues long. The V gene end was trimmed by 5 bases and the J gene end by 7 bases; junction bases not matched to a gene: 6. From germline, CDR1 is SNHLY and CDR2 FYNNEI. DNA for the CDR3: TGTGCCAGCAGTAATCAGGGGGCGCTTGAAAAACTGTTTTTT. Residues: CASSNQGALEKLFF.

The V and J genes are TRBV27 and TRBJ2-7; unclear D gene. CDR3 length equals 14 residues. V was cut by 5 bases and J by 0 bases, with 11 bases left in between. Germline CDR1 MNHEY, CDR2 SMNVEV (reference sequence). CDR3 in amino acids: CASSKYPGSYEQYF. CDR3 DNA: TGTGCCAGCAGTAAATATCCGGGCTCCTACGAGCAGTACTTC.

This chain connects TRBV19 to TRBJ1-5; 10 bases match TRBD1. The CDR3 runs 18 residues. Looked up from germline, CDR1 is LNHDA and CDR2 is SQIVND (reference sequence). The junction had 12 bases not matched to a gene; V was cut back by 5 bases and J by 2 bases. CDR3 sequence: CASSPGQGSAGGNQPQHF. The CDR3 DNA follows: TGTGCCAGTAGTCCGGGACAGGGGTCGGCGGGGGGCAATCAGCCCCAGCATTTT.

The chain has TRBV5-1 and TRBJ1-4, with TRBD1 as a possible D gene (5 bases). This CDR3 comprises 15 residues. The germline V gene encodes CDR1 SGHRS and CDR2 YFSETQ. V lost 2 bases and J 8 bases, leaving 16 bases between the germline ends. The CDR3 region has the DNA TGCGCCAGCAGCTTAACGAGCGGGGGTGGAGAAAAACTGTTTTTT. It yields the protein CASSLTSGGGEKLFF. The full variable domain, in which reference TRBV5-1 and TRBJ1-4 provide the parts outside the CDR3, is KAGVTQTPRYLIKTRGQQVTLSCSPISGHRSVSWYQQTPGQGLQFLFEYFSETQRNKGNFPGRFSGRQFSNSRSEMNVSTLELGDSALYLCASSLTSGGGEKLFFGSGTQLSVL.

The gene calls are TRBV5-1 and TRBJ2-1, with 9 bases that match TRBD2. The CDR3 covers 16 residues. With V trimmed by 1 base and J by 6 bases, 8 bases remained unmatched. Germline values: CDR1 SGHRS, CDR2 YFSETQ. The CDR3 DNA sequence: TGCGCCAGCAGCTTGACGGCGGGAGGGCCTCCCAATGAGCAGTTCTTC. Translation gives CASSLTAGGPPNEQFF. The full variable domain, completed using reference TRBV5-1 and TRBJ2-1, is KAGVTQTPRYLIKTRGQQVTLSCSPISGHRSVSWYQQTPGQGLQFLFEYFSETQRNKGNFPGRFSGRQFSNSRSEMNVSTLELGDSALYLCASSLTAGGPPNEQFFGPGTRLTVL.